This record looks at one TCR beta chain sequence and its context. The target antigen is unknown. This CDR3 region has 14 residues. Deletions cut 0 bases from V and 6 bases from J, with 11 bases between. From germline, CDR1 is LGHNA and CDR2 YNFKEQ. Unique molecular identifiers had been added to the TCR beta cDNA libraries. T cells, roughly 0.9 to 11 million of them, yielded some 500,000 cDNA molecules. TCRdb redid the calling of the PCR reads with MiXCR, one entry per CDR3 protein. Among a few hundred thousand distinct CDR3 sequences, around a third were seen once, and the ten largest hold about 5.6%. This record comes from a study of post-analysis software for immune sequencing data. Study-level findings and limits: Included in a set of roughly five TRBV segments more frequent in patients than controls were TRBV5-6, TRBV5-1 and TRBV20-1. Among multiple sclerosis patients, normalized Chao1 diversity was significantly below that of controls.

Sequenced input: blood. The J gene is TRBJ1-2, the V gene TRBV4-2; tentative D call: TRBD1 (6 bases). The TCR was taken from a girl aged 2-17 years with multiple sclerosis. The CDR3, as DNA: TGTGCCAGCAGCCAAGATCTACAGGGCGATGGCTACACCTTC. Protein sequence: CASSQDLQGDGYTF.